This TCR beta chain was captured by sequencing in a study of cytomegalovirus exposure and HLA in healthy donors (dated by TCRdb to 2015 to 2018). Context from the whole study: An earlier analysis of a few hundred of the donors reported 276 Gb of sequence data and 95 million to 130 million unique TCR beta sequences obtained from roughly 170 million T cells. The study was designed to test whether signatures of past pathogen exposure could be identified by cataloging public T cell receptors. Donor age, sex, ethnicity and CMV serostatus were compiled together with the repertoire data. Every discovery cohort repertoire had been produced on one sequencing platform. To study patterns of TCR occurrence, a later analysis re-analyzed previously published TCR beta repertoires from just over 650 donors and added high-resolution HLA genotyping. On average, around 200,000 unique TCR beta nucleotide sequences were sequenced per donor among about 400 genotyped donors of the cohort, with about 19% of those sequences being non-productive. In a later genetic analysis, genome-wide SNP genotypes for about 55% of the roughly 700 donors were used, and that subset was treated as a discovery cohort. A separate validation cohort of 90 to 150 different subjects was used in addition to the roughly 700-subject first cohort. Both class I and class II loci were covered by HLA typing, at four-digit resolution. Typing coverage differed by locus: A, B, C, DRB1 and DQB1 were typed in roughly 620-640 donors, DQA1 in about 510, DPA1 in 600 to 610, and DPB1 in 450 to 490. About 280 gigabases of sequencing data and roughly 80 million unique TCR sequences made up an early release that covered 500 to 700 HLA-typed donors. The study profiled the T cell repertoires of approximately 700 subjects by immunosequencing and related them to cytomegalovirus serostatus. The study combined high-throughput TCR immunosequencing, statistical association of individual TCRs with disease status, and machine learning to predict cytomegalovirus infection status. Because of strong linkage in the cohort, five DR-DQ haplotypes were treated as single units for association and clustering. To decide whether each TCR beta V gene segment behaved as functional or pseudogenic, an earlier analysis of some 600 of the donors relied on high-throughput TCR beta sequencing. Rather than drawing on any new phenotypic data, the later analysis identified candidate immune exposures from TCR beta sequences and the way those sequences occurred across donors. Of the roughly 400 genotyped donors, 65% to 90% fell in the genetic ancestry cluster associated with self-reported Caucasian donors. What the authors observed across the whole study: Correlated functional status among segregating V segments might be attributable to linkage disequilibrium, but an unknown experimental factor could not be ruled out. V-gene and J-gene trimming of TCR beta chains was associated with a missense DCLRE1C variant in a later genetic analysis, and the association was replicated in an independent cohort. The authors suggested that the approach could potentially be extended to other disease states and immunological phenotypes. A later analysis associated around 16,000 TCR beta sequences with specific HLA alleles at a false discovery rate of 0.05. A further reported finding was that TCR beta sequences accurately predicted the HLA-A and HLA-B alleles for most subjects in the first cohort. In a later analysis, HLA-associated TCR beta chains were found to be more clonally expanded and to have lower generation probabilities than equally common non-associated chains. The presence/absence analyses assumed that sequencing depth was roughly uniform across donors, and that assumption may not be true. In this cohort, only TCR beta chains were sequenced, and detectable features were limited by the absence of alpha or paired-chain data. According to a later analysis, most CMV-associated TCR beta chains appeared to be HLA-restricted, and the HLA associations seemed to be driven largely by CMV exposure. Cytomegalovirus status was reported to be diagnosed by the classifier with high specificity and sensitivity in both the original and validation cohorts. A total of 150 or so TCR beta chains were listed by the study as associated with cytomegalovirus. The only immune exposure information available for the cohort was CMV serostatus. Because HLA typing was missing for some donors at each locus, association tests included only the typed subset. According to a later analysis, TCR association rates differed among HLA loci, with DRB1 alleles showing the most associated TCRs and HLA-C alleles showing the fewest. Some IMGT-functional V segments, including TRBV6-2 and TRBV6-3, could not be distinguished by the 87-base-pair reads and were therefore excluded. Because counts were too low, approximately 15 rarely observed V segments, including chromosome 9 orphons, were excluded from the earlier analysis of 587 of the donors. In a later analysis, several top co-occurrence clusters were reported to appear linked to parvovirus B19, influenza, CMV and Epstein-Barr virus. A later genetic analysis reported fewer N-insertions in productive TCRs among donors in an Asian-associated ancestry cluster than the roughly 640-donor mean. In vitro tests confirmed that three of the cytomegalovirus-associated TCR beta chains recognize cytomegalovirus antigens. Across donors, most TCR sequences were observed very rarely, whereas some public TCRs were present in many individuals. An earlier analysis of several hundred of the donors showed that most TCR beta V segments appeared in productive rearrangements either about 90% or about 30% of the time, which broadly matched IMGT annotations. When HLA alleles, especially DR and DQ, strongly co-occurred, TCR associations were difficult to assign to individual alleles. A cluster of highly shared sequence variants was judged likely to represent a technical artifact of the sequencing pipeline.

In the case of this clone: Its recognized antigen is unknown. No quality values exist for individual bases; no much larger clone is one base distant.

Libraries came from the immunoSEQ multiplex PCR assay. The multiplex PCR relied on a mix of 60 forward primers for TCR Vbeta segments and 13 reverse primers for TCR Jbeta segments. A multiplex PCR assay on genomic DNA amplified the CDR3 region of rearranged TCR beta genes. Amplified TCR beta libraries were sequenced as 87-base-pair reads on the Illumina HiSeq System. From the authors' description of their analysis: Across the 600 to 700 repertoires, a later analysis counted 78 million or so unique TCR beta chains, around 11 million of which were shared by at least two donors. A nearest-neighbor algorithm error-corrected the raw reads and collapsed the reads into unique sequences, merging closely related sequences to remove PCR and sequencing errors. CDR3 sequences were aligned to IMGT reference sequences to assign V, D and J gene segments. For a sequence to be retained, a match of at least six nucleotides was required to both a V gene segment and a J gene segment. A rearrangement counted as productive if the CDR3 had no stop codons and remained in frame with V and J, and every other rearrangement counted as non-productive. CDR3 was defined by IMGT convention, running from the second conserved V-encoded cysteine to the conserved J-encoded phenylalanine. The earlier analysis of fewer than 700 of the donors excluded sequences that lacked an unambiguous match to a single V gene segment. An earlier analysis of over 450 of the donors classified V segments as functional when productive rearrangements were above 56.7% and as segregating when the standard deviation between donors was above 5%. A statistical classification framework was built to diagnose cytomegalovirus status from the catalog of TCR beta chain sequences. V and J gene assignment, in a later analysis, came from comparing TCR nucleotide sequences with IMGT/GENE-DB human TR gene sequences. In a later analysis, CDR3 sequences and most-parsimonious VDJ recombination scenarios were assigned using the TCRdist pipeline. In a later analysis, each TCR beta chain was defined by its CDR3 amino acid sequence together with its V-gene family, and reads lacking a unique V-gene family were excluded. In a later analysis, a few hundred highly shared, low-generation-probability nucleotide sequences were removed to address suspected cross-contamination and a sequencing artifact. A later analysis calculated a clonal expansion index for each public chain from normalized within-repertoire ranks of inferred template counts. In a later analysis, generation probabilities were computed using a VDJ recombination model fitted to out-of-frame rearrangements, and the results were checked against IGoR. A later analysis scored TCR-TCR, TCR-HLA and TCR-CMV co-occurrence with hypergeometric tests, applying a repertoire-size bias correction to TCR pairs. To estimate false discovery rates, a later analysis permuted the HLA or CMV assignments 20 times. In a later analysis, co-occurring TCRs were grouped using DBSCAN, with TCRdist sequence similarity added in when clustering inside HLA-allele-positive subsets. For co-occurrence clustering, repertoires with fewer than 30,000 or more than 120,000 public chains were excluded, along with several repertoires with anomalous nucleotide sharing. TCRdb provides this immuneACCESS table in a form limited to in-frame rearrangements. Some clones are lacking; in checked studies, under half of them reflect an unresolved V gene, and why the rest are absent is not known. The V and J calls and clone size come from that table; D and trimming were worked out from the DNA. Across this sample there are 120,000 or so clones, with over 65% seen only once. About 1.8% of the sample is held by the ten biggest clonotypes.

The CDR3 starts with the cysteine, ends with the phenylalanine, and has 13 residues. Solely the CDR3 DNA is kept, with 39 bases framed from the first base. The trim is 3 bases for V and 6 bases for J, with a gap of 12 bases between the germline ends. From a lookup of the germline V gene (reference sequence), CDR1 and CDR2 are SGHNT and YYREEE. The cohort was made up of roughly 670 healthy bone marrow donors. At the time of sampling, every cohort member was nominally healthy, though immune exposures that went unrecorded were likely present. The donor tested CMV seronegative and was one of the 352 seronegative cohort members. A peripheral blood sample was provided by each donor, and peripheral blood mononuclear cells were used for TCR beta sequencing. Genomic DNA was extracted from the blood cell samples with the Qiagen DNeasy Blood Extraction Kit.

The chain was built from TRBV5-4 and TRBJ2-5; no D gene is confidently identified. The sample taken for sequencing was PBMCs. This TCR was recovered from a man younger than 35 in good health and CMV-seronegative. The CDR3 region has the sequence CASSSQQKKTQYF. The nucleotide sequence reads as follows: TGTGCCAGCAGCTCACAGCAAAAGAAGACCCAGTACTTC.